The 9 T cell receptor beta chains in this list originate from one sample, sequenced in a study of shared clonotypes between healthy human individuals. The repertoire was sequenced with immunoSEQ multiplex PCR; TCRdb's copy has only in-frame clones and lacks some. This sample has some 1.5 million clones; about 96% occur once, and the top ten carry over 1%. Sequenced: naive CD4+ T cells sorted from blood. Noted subset: CD45RA+ positively selected. The receptors stem from a man under 40 in good health.

This sequence joins TRBV4-1 and TRBJ2-7; D is possibly TRBD1 (5 bases). The germline V gene encodes CDR1 MGHRA and CDR2 YSYEKL. This CDR3 spans 14 amino acids. The V and J ends lost 3 bases and 0 bases respectively, with 9 bases between them. The CDR3, as DNA: TGCGCCAGCAGCCAGTCGACAGTCTCCTACGAGCAGTACTTC. This sequence encodes CASSQSTVSYEQYF.

V gene TRBV30 combines with J gene TRBJ1-2; D uncertain. The CDR3 extends over 13 amino acids. Germline lookup yields CDR1 GTSNPN and CDR2 SVGIG (reference sequence). V was shortened by 3 bases and J by 2 bases, with 10 bases between the two germline ends. The CDR3 DNA follows: TGTGCCTGGAGCCGGGCAGAAAACTATGGCTACACCTTC. Encoded protein: CAWSRAENYGYTF.

The DNA for the CDR3 is TGTGCCAGCTCACGAAATCCCCCGGGACAGGCTACTATACGTCCCACCTACGAGCAGTACTTC. Translation: CASSRNPPGQATIRPTYEQYF. The V call is TRBV18, the J call TRBJ2-7; TRBD1 aligns across 8 bases. The germline V gene encodes CDR1 KGHSH and CDR2 LQKENI. The CDR3 covers 21 residues. Losses at the gene ends were 4 bases for V and 2 bases for J; bases not matched to a gene: 25.

This chain joins TRBV28 and TRBJ2-5; the match to TRBD1 covers 8 bases. The CDR3 has 13 amino acids. The trim removed 8 bases at V and 5 bases at J, leaving 7 bases unmatched. Per the germline V gene, CDR1 is MDHEN and CDR2 is SYDVKM. CDR3 loop: CASSGQGWETQYF. DNA of the CDR3: TGTGCCAGCTCCGGACAGGGTTGGGAGACCCAGTACTTC. The full variable domain, rest sourced from reference TRBV28 and TRBJ2-5, is DVKVTQSSRYLVKRTGEKVFLECVQDMDHENMFWYRQDPGLGLRLIYFSYDVKMKEKGDIPEGYSVSREKKERFSLILESASTNQTSMYLCASSGQGWETQYFGPGTRLLVL.

The gene calls are TRBV7-9 and TRBJ2-7; perhaps D is TRBD1 or TRBD2 (5 bases each). The CDR3 consists of 15 residues. Deletions cut 4 bases from V and 0 bases from J, with 13 bases between. Germline V gene lookup returns CDR1 SEHNR and CDR2 FQNEAQ (reference sequence). The CDR3 sequence is CASSYGTSSSYEQYF. CDR3 in DNA: TGTGCCAGCAGCTATGGGACCAGTAGCTCCTACGAGCAGTACTTC.

V gene TRBV27 combines with J gene TRBJ2-1; 7 nucleotides align to TRBD2. There are 16 residues in the CDR3. Germline V gives CDR1 MNHEY, CDR2 SMNVEV (reference sequence). Trimming took 6 bases from V and 7 from J; bases not matched to a gene: 15. The CDR3 sequence: CASSPGTIRWQNEQFF. The CDR3 region has the DNA TGTGCCAGCAGCCCCGGGACTATCCGCTGGCAGAATGAGCAGTTCTTC.

About this clone: The identical CDR3 is also encoded by other nucleotide sequences in the sample. This rearrangement joins TRBV5-4 to TRBJ2-7; perhaps D is TRBD1 or TRBD2 (5 bases each). V lost 0 bases and J lost 2, with 9 bases in between. CDR1 and CDR2 (germline): SGHNT, YYREEE (reference sequence). This CDR3 spans 14 amino acids. The CDR3 protein is CASSLGGAAYEQYF. In DNA form, the CDR3 reads TGTGCCAGCAGCTTGGGAGGGGCGGCCTACGAGCAGTACTTC. Supplemented by reference TRBV5-4 and TRBJ2-7, the full variable domain reads ETGVTQSPTHLIKTRGQQVTLRCSSQSGHNTVSWYQQALGQGPQFIFQYYREEENGRGNFPPRFSGLQFPNYSSELNVNALELDDSALYLCASSLGGAAYEQYFGPGTRLTVT.

J is TRBJ2-5 and V is TRBV29-1, with a tentative D call TRBD2 (5 bases). CDR1 SQVTM and CDR2 ANQGSEA come from the germline V gene. This CDR3 contains 14 residues. The germline V and J ends were trimmed by 4 bases and 1 base, with 13 bases remaining between them. Here the CDR3 DNA reads TGCAGCGTTGGGGGTAGCGCCATCCAAGAGACCCAGTACTTC. This codes for CSVGGSAIQETQYF.

The chain is built from TRBV7-7 and TRBJ2-5; 15 bases match TRBD2. The CDR3 has 16 amino acids. V shed 5 bases and J 10 bases; nucleotides not matched to a gene: 11. Germline lookup yields CDR1 SSHAT and CDR2 FNYEAQ (reference sequence). The CDR3: CASSPAGTSGRYIQYF. CDR3 DNA: TGTGCCAGCAGCCCCGCGGGGACTAGCGGGAGGTACATCCAGTACTTC. The entire variable domain, with the rest obtained from reference TRBV7-7 and TRBJ2-5, is as follows: GAGVSQSPRYKVTKRGQDVTLRCDPISSHATLYWYQQALGQGPEFLTYFNYEAQPDKSGLPSDRFSAERPEGSISTLTIQRTEQRDSAMYRCASSPAGTSGRYIQYFGPGTRLLVL.